A single sample gave rise to the 27 T cell receptor beta chains below, sequenced in a study of graft-versus-host responses after intestinal transplantation (dated by TCRdb to the early 2020s). The antigens of these receptors remain unknown. To prepare the library, the immunoSEQ multiplex PCR assay was applied. This immuneACCESS table, as held by TCRdb, lists in-frame sequences with V and J called but not all clones. Of the missing ones, under half trace to an unresolved V gene in checked studies; the others have no known cause. The sample table holds approximately 49,000 clones, of which about 90% were seen once. The ten largest clones represent 0.62% of the sample. The sample's time point label is to be understood as: cells obtained before transplantation from donor or recipient. The sample consisted of unstimulated CD4+ T cells sorted from spleen or lymph node cells, taken before transplant. These TCRs come from a human donor who was the organ donor for an intestinal transplant.

CDR3 in amino acids: CASSLAPRGYTF. CDR3 in DNA: TGTGCCAGCAGTTTAGCCCCGAGGGGCTACACCTTC. V usage is TRBV28 and J usage is TRBJ1-2, with D hard to call. This CDR3 is built from 12 residues. Trimming removed 2 bases at V and 8 bases at J, with 9 bases between. The germline gives CDR1 MDHEN, CDR2 SYDVKM.

The CDR3: CASSSYRGRVGYTEAFF. CDR3 nucleotide sequence: TGTGCCAGCAGTAGCTACAGGGGGCGGGTTGGGTACACTGAAGCTTTCTTT. The V and J genes are TRBV27 and TRBJ1-1, with 9 bases matching TRBD1. Germline V CDR1 and CDR2: MNHEY, SMNVEV (reference sequence). The V and J ends lost 5 bases and 3 bases, in that order; junction bases with no gene match: 13. This CDR3 region has 17 residues.

The chain uses TRBV2 and TRBJ2-3, with 7 bases matching TRBD2. The V gene's germline CDR1 is SNHLY and CDR2 FYNNEI. The CDR3 consists of 14 residues. The V gene end was trimmed by 4 bases and the J gene end by 7 bases; junction bases not matched to a gene: 8. Here the CDR3 reads CASSGMAGANTQYF. CDR3 coding DNA: TGTGCCAGCAGTGGAATGGCGGGAGCTAATACGCAGTATTTT.

The chain carries TRBV18 and TRBJ2-2; 8 bases map to TRBD2. Germline CDR1 and CDR2: KGHSH and LQKENI. V lost 3 bases to trimming and J lost 4 bases; unmatched junction nucleotides: 10. This CDR3 has 17 amino acids. CDR3 coding DNA: TGTGCCAGCTCACCTAAGGCAGCGGGAGTCGGCACCGGGGAGCTGTTTTTT. Protein product: CASSPKAAGVGTGELFF.

This clone was seen only a few times. J is TRBJ2-5 and V is TRBV18; 8 bases line up with TRBD2. CDR1 is KGHSH and CDR2 is LQKENI in the germline V gene. J gave up 3 bases and V 3 bases, and 12 bases lay outside the gene matches. The CDR3 sequence is 17 residues long. The CDR3 here is CASSPRLSGSSEETQYF. Written as DNA, the CDR3 is TGTGCCAGCTCACCTAGGCTGAGCGGGAGTTCGGAAGAGACCCAGTACTTC.

This chain connects TRBV6-6 to TRBJ2-7; possibly TRBD2 for D (5 bases). CDR3 length: 14 residues. Deletions cut 8 bases from V and 0 bases from J, with 14 bases between. The germline V gene has CDR1 MNHNY and CDR2 SVGAGI (reference sequence). As DNA, the CDR3 is TGTGCCAGCTCGTTGGAGGAGGTCTCCTACGAGCAGTACTTC. Translated: CASSLEEVSYEQYF.

The chain is built from TRBV5-8 and TRBJ2-5; tentative D call: TRBD2 (6 bases). Trimming removed 3 bases at V and 5 bases at J, with 11 bases between. The germline V gene encodes CDR1 SGHTS and CDR2 YDEGEE. This CDR3 region has 13 residues. DNA for the CDR3: TGTGCCAGCAGCTGGGGACGGGGGGAGACCCAGTACTTC. It specifies CASSWGRGETQYF.

The genes are TRBV6-6 and TRBJ2-5, with TRBD1 identical over 7 bases. CDR3 length: 14 amino acids. The V and J ends lost 2 bases and 5 bases, in that order; junction bases with no gene match: 5. Germline V gene data show CDR1 as MNHNY and CDR2 as SVGAGI (reference sequence). CDR3 bases: TGTGCCAGCAGTTACGACAGGGTTTACGAGACCCAGTACTTC. It translates to CASSYDRVYETQYF.

The DNA of the CDR3 is TGTGCCAGCAGTACCTGGACAGGGGGGTTTAACACTGAAGCTTTCTTT. Translation: CASSTWTGGFNTEAFF. This chain uses TRBV25-1 with TRBJ1-1; 10 bases are shared with TRBD1. Germline V gene data show CDR1 as MGHDK and CDR2 as SYGVNS. J gave up 2 bases and V 5 bases, and 8 bases lay outside the gene matches. The CDR3 is 16 residues long.

This rearrangement joins TRBV27 to TRBJ2-1; 12 bases agree with TRBD2. The CDR3 totals 19 residues. The junction had 17 bases not matched to a gene; V was cut back by 2 bases and J by 9 bases. Germline CDR1 MNHEY, CDR2 SMNVEV (reference sequence). CDR3 sequence reads: CASSLTRTASSGRALEQFF. The CDR3 region has the DNA TGTGCCAGCAGTTTAACACGCACCGCCTCTAGCGGGAGGGCCCTTGAGCAGTTCTTC.

J is TRBJ2-7 and V is TRBV19; 10 bases are shared with TRBD2. CDR1 LNHDA and CDR2 SQIVND come from the germline V gene (reference sequence). The V gene end was trimmed by 5 bases and the J gene end by 5 bases; junction bases not matched to a gene: 6. The CDR3 runs 14 residues. CDR3 region: CASSPRTSGHEQYF. The CDR3 DNA reads TGTGCCAGTAGTCCGCGGACTAGCGGCCACGAGCAGTACTTC.

The CDR3 bases are TGTGCCCGCGACAGGGCCCTGAACACCGGGGAGCTGTTTTTT. Protein: CARDRALNTGELFF. The chain combines TRBV30 with TRBJ2-2; 7 bases fit TRBD1. The junction had 7 bases not matched to a gene; V was cut back by 8 bases and J by 1 base. The CDR3 totals 14 residues. CDR1 is GTSNPN, CDR2 SVGIG, per germline (reference sequence).

The chain has TRBV7-2 and TRBJ1-5; TRBD1 is a possible D gene (6 bases). V lost 2 bases and J lost 1, with 6 bases in between. The length of the CDR3 is 14 residues. CDR1 is SGHTA, CDR2 FQGNSA, per germline. The CDR3 region is CASSLQGSNQPQHF. CDR3 nucleotide sequence: TGTGCCAGCAGCTTACAGGGGAGCAATCAGCCCCAGCATTTT.

Written as DNA, the CDR3 is TGCGCCAGCAGCCAAGTACAGGCACAGGCCGGTGAAGCTTTCTTT. Translating it yields CASSQVQAQAGEAFF. This chain links TRBV4-1 with TRBJ1-1, with a possible D match to TRBD1 (5 bases). Germline V lookup: CDR1 MGHRA, CDR2 YSYEKL. The CDR3 is 15 amino acids. Trimming stripped 1 base from V and 7 bases from J, with 16 bases between.

The CDR3 DNA follows: TGTGCCAGCAGTTTATACAGGGATTCTAACTATGGCTACACCTTC. Its translation: CASSLYRDSNYGYTF. This chain connects TRBV28 to TRBJ1-2, with D maybe TRBD1 (6 bases). V was shortened by 1 base and J by 0 bases, with 9 bases between the two germline ends. This CDR3 is built from 15 residues. Germline V gene data show CDR1 as MDHEN and CDR2 as SYDVKM.

The J gene is TRBJ1-1, the V gene TRBV4-3; D is perhaps TRBD1 (6 bases). Germline CDR1 reads LGHNA; CDR2 reads YSLEER. The ends were cut back, 0 bases at V and 3 bases at J, with 11 bases in the middle. This CDR3 contains 15 residues. The CDR3 DNA sequence: TGCGCCAGCAGCCAAGATATAGGGGGGGACACTGAAGCTTTCTTT. Amino acid sequence: CASSQDIGGDTEAFF.

This clone is a singleton in its sample. This chain connects TRBV5-1 to TRBJ2-4; 12 nucleotides align to TRBD2. Germline V gene sequence: CDR1 SGHRS, CDR2 YFSETQ. The CDR3 spans 15 residues. Losses at the gene ends were 5 bases for V and 5 bases for J; bases not matched to a gene: 5. Here the CDR3 reads CASRTTSGRQNIQYF. For the CDR3, the DNA is TGCGCCAGCAGGACGACTAGCGGGAGACAAAACATTCAGTACTTC.

The chain recombines TRBV6-1 with TRBJ1-1; possible D gene TRBD1, 5 bases. The CDR3 runs to 14 residues. The V end lost 6 bases, the J end lost 0 bases, and 11 bases lay between the germline ends. Germline V gene lookup returns CDR1 MNHNS and CDR2 SASEGT. Here the CDR3 reads CASRLRQMNTEAFF. The CDR3 DNA sequence: TGTGCCAGCAGACTCCGACAGATGAACACTGAAGCTTTCTTT.

This clone appeared a single time. The chain is built from TRBV7-2 and TRBJ2-1; tentative D call: TRBD2 (5 bases). The germline V gene has CDR1 SGHTA and CDR2 FQGNSA. This CDR3 contains 15 residues. V shed 4 bases and J shed 7 bases, with 17 bases lying between them. CDR3 nucleotides: TGTGCCAGCAGCTCAGTCATCGGGAATGCAAATGAGCAGTTCTTC. Protein sequence: CASSSVIGNANEQFF.

V and J are TRBV28 and TRBJ1-1; D is uncertain. The CDR3 is made up of 15 amino acids. The germline V gene encodes CDR1 MDHEN and CDR2 SYDVKM. V was trimmed by 3 bases and J by 3 bases, leaving 14 bases between them. CDR3 loop: CASSLPRPRYTEAFF. The CDR3 DNA sequence: TGTGCCAGCAGTTTGCCTAGGCCACGATACACTGAAGCTTTCTTT.

This sequence joins TRBV30 and TRBJ2-5; TRBD2 is a possible D gene (5 bases). Germline V gives CDR1 GTSNPN, CDR2 SVGIG (reference sequence). Trimming shortened V by 0 bases and J by 3 bases, and 5 bases separated the two germline ends. CDR3 length: 12 amino acids. The DNA of the CDR3 is TGTGCCTGGAGTGTCGGGGAAGAGACCCAGTACTTC. Residues: CAWSVGEETQYF. The entire variable domain, with the rest obtained from reference TRBV30 and TRBJ2-5, is as follows: SQTIHQWPATLVQPVGSPLSLECTVEGTSNPNLYWYRQAAGRGLQLLFYSVGIGQISSEVPQNLSASRPQDRQFILSSKKLLLSDSGFYLCAWSVGEETQYFGPGTRLLVL.

V is TRBV4-2 and J is TRBJ2-7, with 10 nucleotides matching TRBD2. J was trimmed by 0 bases and V by 4 bases; bases with no gene match: 6. Germline V lookup: CDR1 LGHNA, CDR2 YNFKEQ. The CDR3 sequence is 16 residues long. Here the CDR3 DNA reads TGTGCCAGCAGCCCGACCCCTAGCGGGAGCTCCTACGAGCAGTACTTC. Its protein is CASSPTPSGSSYEQYF.

The CDR3 DNA reads as TGCAGCACGAGCGGTAACTCCTACGAGCAGTACTTC. Residues: CSTSGNSYEQYF. The rearrangement joins TRBV29-1 to TRBJ2-7; D is perhaps TRBD2 (5 bases). V was pared by 8 bases and J by 0 bases, with 11 bases between. Looked up from germline, CDR1 is SQVTM and CDR2 is ANQGSEA. There are 12 residues in the CDR3.

The chain carries TRBV7-2 and TRBJ2-7; 8 bases agree with TRBD2. The V gene's germline CDR1 is SGHTA and CDR2 FQGNSA. This CDR3 region has 13 residues. The trim removed 5 bases at V and 5 bases at J, leaving 5 bases unmatched. CDR3 in DNA: TGTGCCAGCAGCGCGCATAGCGGGAACGAGCAGTACTTC. It specifies CASSAHSGNEQYF.

The rearrangement uses TRBV27 and TRBJ2-7; 12 bases line up with TRBD2. Looked up from germline, CDR1 is MNHEY and CDR2 is SMNVEV (reference sequence). The CDR3 length is 18 residues. Trimming at V came to 1 base and at J to 6 bases, leaving 13 bases not matched to a gene. For the CDR3, the DNA is TGTGCCAGCAGTTTATTGGGTCTAGCGGGAGGGCCGATTTTCGAGCAGTACTTC. This gives the protein CASSLLGLAGGPIFEQYF.

The chain has TRBV10-3 and TRBJ2-1, with 11 bases matching TRBD1. Germline-derived CDR1 and CDR2 are ENHRY and SYGVKD. CDR3 length: 15 residues. V lost 6 bases, J lost 0 bases, and 1 base stayed unmatched. The CDR3 region is CAISGTGGSYNEQFF. The CDR3 bases are TGTGCCATCAGCGGGACAGGGGGCTCCTACAATGAGCAGTTCTTC.

CDR3 protein: CASSLDGISSGSLNEQFF. DNA of the CDR3: TGCGCCAGCAGCTTGGACGGTATTAGTAGCGGGTCCCTCAATGAGCAGTTCTTC. The rearrangement uses TRBV5-1 and TRBJ2-1; TRBD2 matches at 7 bases. Unmatched junction bases numbered 15, after V lost 0 bases and J lost 6 bases. This CDR3 contains 18 residues. CDR1 is SGHRS and CDR2 is YFSETQ in the germline V gene.